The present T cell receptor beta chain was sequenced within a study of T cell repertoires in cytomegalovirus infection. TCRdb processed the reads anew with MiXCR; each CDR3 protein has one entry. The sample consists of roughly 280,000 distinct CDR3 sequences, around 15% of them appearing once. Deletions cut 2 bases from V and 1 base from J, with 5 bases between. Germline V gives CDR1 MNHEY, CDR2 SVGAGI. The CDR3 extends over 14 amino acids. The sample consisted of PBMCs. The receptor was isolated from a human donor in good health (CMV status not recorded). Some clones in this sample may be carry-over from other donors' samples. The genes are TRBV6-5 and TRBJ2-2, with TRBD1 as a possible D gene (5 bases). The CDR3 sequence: CASSYRGNTGELFF. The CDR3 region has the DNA TGTGCCAGCAGTTACAGGGGGAACACCGGGGAGCTGTTTTTT.